These 9 T cell receptor beta chains came from one sample sequenced in a study of T cells in Graves' hyperthyroidism and ophthalmopathy. RNA transcripts yielded amplified TCR beta CDR3 regions. Using the HTBI primer set, a first-round RT-PCR was run on the TCR CDR3. From the multiplex PCR reads, TCRdb called clonotypes with MiXCR, one entry per CDR3 protein. The repertoire holds 600,000 or so distinct CDR3 sequences, with around 15% as singletons. The sequenced sample consisted of blood. The receptor source for this set is a woman aged 30 to 39 with Graves' hyperthyroidism.

The sample holds many counts of this clonotype. The chain carries TRBV7-6 and TRBJ2-3, with a tentative D call TRBD1 (5 bases). The CDR3 extends over 13 amino acids. CDR1 is SGHVS, CDR2 FNYEAQ, per germline. Trimming shortened V by 5 bases and J by 5 bases, and 11 bases separated the two germline ends. Here the CDR3 reads CASSPRVLDTQYF. The CDR3 nucleotides are TGTGCCAGCAGCCCCAGGGTTTTAGATACGCAGTATTTT.

The rearrangement links TRBV30 to TRBJ2-1; D remains unclear. V lost 0 bases to trimming and J lost 4 bases, with 7 bases between them. The CDR3 is made up of 13 amino acids. Germline CDR1 and CDR2: GTSNPN and SVGIG (reference sequence). The DNA of the CDR3 is TGTGCCTGGAGTGTATCCGCTTACAATGAGCAGTTCTTC. Protein sequence: CAWSVSAYNEQFF.

The chain joins TRBV6-1 to TRBJ1-5; no clear D gene. Trimming stripped 1 base from V and 7 bases from J, with 14 bases between. The CDR3 has 15 amino acids. CDR1 is MNHNS, CDR2 SASEGT, per germline. In nucleotides, the CDR3 is TGTGCCAGCAGTGAAGGGACTAGTGTAATCCAGCCCCAGCATTTT. Translating gives CASSEGTSVIQPQHF.

This clonotype was observed many times. J is TRBJ2-7 and V is TRBV7-9; D is ambiguous. The CDR3 consists of 13 residues. Trimming removed 5 bases at V and 3 bases at J, with 11 bases between. Germline assignment: CDR1 SEHNR and CDR2 FQNEAQ (reference sequence). The CDR3 loop reads CASSPPANYEQYF. CDR3 nucleotide sequence: TGTGCCAGCAGCCCCCCGGCTAACTACGAGCAGTACTTC.

This clonotype has at least ten counts. The CDR3 here is CASSFIAGGADTQYF. The CDR3 DNA follows: TGTGCCAGCAGCTTTATAGCGGGAGGTGCAGATACGCAGTATTTT. The gene calls are TRBV7-8 and TRBJ2-3; 10 bases map to TRBD2. This CDR3 contains 15 residues. CDR1 and CDR2 (germline): SGHVS, FQNEAQ. The junction had 4 bases not matched to a gene; V was cut back by 3 bases and J by 4 bases.

In the case of this clonotype: The junction and the germline gene differ at one end; a read error may be behind it. The gene calls are TRBV19 and TRBJ1-1, with D perhaps TRBD1 (5 bases). The CDR3 is 12 residues long. CDR1 is LNHDA and CDR2 is SQIVND in the germline V gene (reference sequence). CDR3 bases: TGTGCCAGTAGTATAGGGGACGGTGAAGCTTCCTTT. This gives the protein CASSIGDGEASF.

This clonotype was seen at least ten times. The J gene is TRBJ2-7, the V gene TRBV7-9; tentatively, D is TRBD2 (5 bases). Germline CDR1 and CDR2: SEHNR and FQNEAQ (reference sequence). Trimming removed 3 bases at V and 2 bases at J, with 8 bases between. The length of the CDR3 is 13 residues. Here the CDR3 DNA reads TGTGCCAGCAGCTTCGCGGGTGCCTACGAGCAGTACTTC. Residues: CASSFAGAYEQYF.

The V and J genes are TRBV10-3 and TRBJ1-1; D unresolved. The CDR3 extends over 13 amino acids. The V gene lost 5 bases and the J gene lost 0 bases, with 7 bases spanning the gap. CDR1 and CDR2 from the germline V gene are ENHRY and SYGVKD. The CDR3 nucleotides read TGTGCCATCAGTCATTACATGAACACTGAAGCTTTCTTT. Encoded protein: CAISHYMNTEAFF.

This clonotype was seen only a few times. The chain has TRBV4-1 and TRBJ1-4; 7 bases are a match to TRBD1. Unmatched junction bases numbered 7, after V lost 6 bases and J lost 3 bases. CDR3 length: 15 residues. Germline CDR1 reads MGHRA; CDR2 reads YSYEKL. CDR3 sequence reads: CASRRQGWANEKLFF. The CDR3 DNA follows: TGCGCCAGCAGACGACAGGGCTGGGCTAATGAAAAACTGTTTTTT.